A selection of T cell receptor beta chains follows, all from one sample in a study of OX40 agonist ivuxolimab in advanced cancers. Measured with immunoSEQ multiplex PCR; TCRdb has only the in-frame clones, and not every one. The sample yields 45,000 or so clones, around nine tenths seen once. Here the sequenced sample was CD4+ or CD8+ T cells sorted from blood, taken in a trial of the OX40 agonist ivuxolimab. The receptor source for this set is an adult with an advanced solid tumor such as melanoma, head and neck, liver or kidney cancer. CDR3s include the opening cysteine and the closing phenylalanine or tryptophan. A D gene is named only where the DNA matches it firmly. Clone size is shown for a subset of rows, as once, few, many or a class of expanded clone.

TRBD2 | TRBJ2-7 | - | TRBV19 | CASSIQLRPGGVSFTSGSYEQYF | TGTGCCAGTAGTATACAGCTACGGCCAGGGGGCGTTAGTTTTACTAGCGGGAGTTACGAGCAGTACTTC
TRBD1 | TRBJ1-5 | - | TRBV2 | CASLGQGAGNQPQHF | TGTGCCAGCCTGGGACAGGGGGCAGGCAATCAGCCCCAGCATTTT
- | TRBJ2-3 | few | TRBV30 | CAWGVWTDTQYF | TGTGCCTGGGGTGTGTGGACAGATACGCAGTATTTT
TRBD1 | TRBJ1-2 | - | TRBV7-6 | CASSAQTGGPLANYGYTF | TGTGCCAGCAGCGCCCAAACAGGGGGCCCTCTAGCTAACTATGGCTACACCTTC
- | TRBJ2-6 | - | TRBV23-1 | CASSHPGSRSGANVLTF | TGCGCCAGCAGTCACCCGGGGAGTCGCTCTGGGGCCAACGTCCTGACTTTC
TRBD1 | TRBJ1-2 | - | TRBV6-1 | CASSVGQGANYGYTF | TGCGCCAGCAGTGTGGGACAGGGGGCTAACTATGGCTACACCTTC
- | TRBJ2-7 | - | TRBV28 | CASSLAGTSTYEQYF | TGTGCCAGCAGTCTGGCGGGGACTTCTACCTACGAGCAGTACTTC
TRBD1 | TRBJ2-7 | - | TRBV29-1 | CSATGVTSEQYF | TGCAGCGCGACAGGGGTAACTAGCGAGCAGTACTTC
- | TRBJ1-5 | - | TRBV5-1 | CASSLGQFSNQPQHF | TGCGCCAGCAGCTTAGGACAGTTTAGCAATCAGCCCCAGCATTTT
- | TRBJ2-7 | - | TRBV7-9 | CASTPPVSYEQYF | TGTGCCAGCACGCCACCGGTGTCCTACGAGCAGTACTTC
TRBD1 | TRBJ2-1 | - | TRBV5-6 | CASSSRTTGIYNEQFF | TGTGCCAGCAGCTCCCGTACGACAGGGATCTACAATGAGCAGTTCTTC
- | TRBJ2-5 | few | TRBV11-2 | CASSRSGQETQYF | TGTGCCAGCAGCCGTAGCGGCCAAGAGACCCAGTACTTC
TRBD2 | TRBJ2-7 | - | TRBV11-2 | CASSPPGGTYEQYF | TGTGCCAGCAGCCCCCCGGGGGGGACCTACGAGCAGTACTTC
TRBD1 | TRBJ2-3 | - | TRBV15 | CATSGQGQYNTQYF | TGTGCCACCAGCGGACAGGGTCAATACAATACGCAGTATTTT
TRBD1 | TRBJ1-4 | - | TRBV9 | CASSVAPGQTNEKLFF | TGTGCCAGCAGCGTAGCCCCGGGACAGACTAATGAAAAACTGTTTTTT
- | TRBJ1-1 | - | TRBV27 | CASSLTEGAGAFF | TGTGCCAGCAGTTTAACGGAGGGCGCGGGAGCTTTCTTT
- | TRBJ2-7 | - | TRBV28 | CASSLPTGGLGYEQYF | TGTGCCAGCAGTTTGCCCACAGGTGGGCTGGGATACGAGCAGTACTTC
TRBD2 | TRBJ2-7 | - | TRBV5-1 | CASSLGTSLSYEQYF | TGCGCCAGCAGCTTGGGGACTAGCCTCTCTTACGAGCAGTACTTC
- | TRBJ2-1 | - | TRBV7-3 | CASSPASQGHEQFF | TGTGCCAGCAGCCCCGCCTCTCAGGGCCATGAGCAGTTCTTC
- | TRBJ1-1 | - | TRBV7-2 | CASSPAGWTPLEAFF | TGTGCCAGCAGCCCCGCGGGGTGGACCCCTCTTGAAGCTTTCTTT
- | TRBJ2-3 | - | TRBV19 | CASLGRLTDTQYF | TGTGCCAGTTTGGGGCGTTTGACAGATACGCAGTATTTT
- | TRBJ2-2 | - | TRBV23-1 | CASAWGAGELFF | TGCGCCAGCGCGTGGGGGGCCGGGGAGCTGTTTTTT
TRBD1 | TRBJ1-2 | - | TRBV2 | CASSVYGQVVYGYTF | TGTGCCAGCAGCGTGTACGGACAGGTCGTATATGGCTACACCTTC
- | TRBJ1-2 | - | TRBV29-1 | CSVSGSDYGYTF | TGCAGCGTTTCCGGGTCCGACTATGGCTACACCTTC
TRBD1 | TRBJ2-7 | - | TRBV18 | CASSPRGRGRIYEQYF | TGTGCCAGCTCACCGAGGGGCAGGGGGCGGATCTACGAGCAGTACTTC
- | TRBJ1-3 | - | TRBV5-4 | CASSLGGVEGNTIYF | TGTGCCAGCAGCTTGGGGGGTGTGGAAGGAAACACCATATATTTT
- | TRBJ1-4 | - | TRBV6-6 | CASTEIMDSTNEKLFF | TGTGCCAGCACCGAAATTATGGACAGCACTAATGAAAAACTGTTTTTT
- | TRBJ2-5 | - | TRBV7-2 | CASTSAPGRETQYF | TGTGCCAGCACCTCCGCACCTGGTCGCGAGACCCAGTACTTC
TRBD2 | TRBJ2-3 | - | TRBV14 | CASSLSGLAGTDTQYF | TGTGCCAGCAGCCTTTCGGGACTAGCGGGCACGGATACGCAGTATTTT
- | TRBJ1-1 | - | TRBV30 | CAWSLRDTEAFF | TGTGCCTGGAGTTTAAGGGACACTGAAGCTTTCTTT
TRBD1 | TRBJ1-2 | once | TRBV5-4 | CASSQGQGDYGYTF | TGTGCCAGCAGCCAGGGACAGGGTGACTATGGCTACACCTTC
- | TRBJ2-2 | - | TRBV6-6 | CASSNERPRSGELFF | TGTGCCAGCAGTAACGAACGCCCAAGGAGCGGGGAGCTGTTTTTT
- | TRBJ2-2 | once | TRBV30 | CASSWTRNTGELFF | TGTGCTTCGTCGTGGACCCGGAACACCGGGGAGCTGTTTTTT
TRBD1 | TRBJ2-7 | - | TRBV19 | CASRNRGQDSYEQYF | TGTGCCAGTCGAAACAGGGGACAGGACTCCTACGAGCAGTACTTC
- | TRBJ1-2 | - | TRBV5-4 | CASSLFRGGARDYGYTF | TGTGCCAGCAGCTTGTTTCGTGGGGGGGCGCGGGACTATGGCTACACCTTC
- | TRBJ1-3 | - | TRBV10-3 | CAIRFSDGALGGNTIYF | TGTGCCATCAGGTTTTCGGACGGTGCTCTGGGAGGAAACACCATATATTTT
TRBD1 | TRBJ1-1 | - | TRBV18 | CASSMDRGQAFF | TGTGCCAGCTCAATGGACAGGGGGCAAGCTTTCTTT
TRBD2 | TRBJ2-5 | - | TRBV5-1 | CASSLGLAVQETQYF | TGCGCCAGCAGCCTGGGACTAGCGGTACAAGAGACCCAGTACTTC